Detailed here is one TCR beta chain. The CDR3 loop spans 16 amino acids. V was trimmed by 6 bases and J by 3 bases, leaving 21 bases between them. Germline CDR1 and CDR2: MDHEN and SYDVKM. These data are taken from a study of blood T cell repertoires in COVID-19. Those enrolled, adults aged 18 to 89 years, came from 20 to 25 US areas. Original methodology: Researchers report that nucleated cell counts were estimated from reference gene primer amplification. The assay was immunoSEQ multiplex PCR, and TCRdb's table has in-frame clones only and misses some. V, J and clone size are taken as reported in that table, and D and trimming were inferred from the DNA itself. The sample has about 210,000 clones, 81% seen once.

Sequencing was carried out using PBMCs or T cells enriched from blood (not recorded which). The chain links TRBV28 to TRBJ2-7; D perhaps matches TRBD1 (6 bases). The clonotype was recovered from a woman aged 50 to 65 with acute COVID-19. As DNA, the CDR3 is TGTGCCAGCAGACCCATCGCGGTACAGGGAAACTACGAGCAGTACTTC. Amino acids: CASRPIAVQGNYEQYF.